What follows are 20 T cell receptor beta chains derived from one specimen sequenced in a study of OX40 agonist ivuxolimab in advanced cancers. Libraries were prepared by immunoSEQ multiplex PCR; TCRdb keeps only in-frame clonotypes and omits some of them. The table has more than 65,000 clones, about 92% seen once. The sample consisted of CD4+ or CD8+ T cells sorted from blood, taken in a trial of the OX40 agonist ivuxolimab. All receptors derive from an adult with an advanced solid tumor such as melanoma, head and neck, liver or kidney cancer.

J is TRBJ2-1 and V is TRBV5-5; no clear D gene. This CDR3 region has 14 residues. Per germline, CDR1 SGHKS and CDR2 YYEKEE (reference sequence). Trimming cost V 1 base and J 4 bases, with 9 bases left between them. The CDR3, as DNA: TGTGCCAGCAGCTTGAGGTCAGGATACAATGAGCAGTTCTTC. Protein sequence: CASSLRSGYNEQFF.

The table lists this clone with a few counts. Other DNA sequences of this sample code for an identical CDR3. The gene calls are TRBV27 and TRBJ2-5; D remains ambiguous. The CDR3 sequence is 11 residues long. The V end lost 2 bases, the J end lost 4 bases, and 2 bases lay between the germline ends. The germline V gene encodes CDR1 MNHEY and CDR2 SMNVEV (reference sequence). The CDR3 protein is CASSLGETQYF. For the CDR3, the DNA is TGTGCCAGCAGTTTAGGAGAGACCCAGTACTTC.

A few counts support this clone. The V call is TRBV10-1, the J call TRBJ2-7, with D perhaps TRBD1 or TRBD2 (6 bases each). Per germline, CDR1 WNHNN and CDR2 SYGVQD (reference sequence). V lost 0 bases and J 5 bases, leaving 8 bases between the germline ends. The CDR3 is made up of 13 amino acids. The CDR3 loop reads CASSESGGNEQYF. DNA for the CDR3: TGCGCCAGCAGTGAGTCGGGGGGCAACGAGCAGTACTTC.

The chain joins TRBV7-7 to TRBJ1-1; D ambiguous. The CDR3 spans 13 residues. The germline V gene has CDR1 SSHAT and CDR2 FNYEAQ (reference sequence). The V end lost 5 bases, the J end lost 1 base, and 8 bases lay between the germline ends. This chain's CDR3 is CASSPGPNTEAFF. DNA of the CDR3: TGTGCCAGCAGCCCCGGACCGAACACTGAAGCTTTCTTT.

The chain is built from TRBV4-1 and TRBJ2-7; 8 nucleotides agree with TRBD1. V lost 1 base, J lost 2 bases, and 4 bases stayed unmatched. This CDR3 has 15 amino acids. The germline V gene has CDR1 MGHRA and CDR2 YSYEKL. CDR3 DNA sequence: TGCGCCAGCAGCCAAGTTGAACAGGGGGCCTACGAGCAGTACTTC. Translation gives CASSQVEQGAYEQYF.

The CDR3 is CASSSNSRDRDNYGYTF. DNA of the CDR3: TGCGCCAGCAGCTCGAACTCCCGGGACAGGGACAACTATGGCTACACCTTC. The chain recombines TRBV5-1 with TRBJ1-2, with 9 bases lining up with TRBD1. Germline lookup yields CDR1 SGHRS and CDR2 YFSETQ. V trimming: 3 bases; J trimming: 2 bases; junction bases outside the gene matches: 11. This CDR3 is 17 amino acids long. The full variable domain, rest sourced from reference TRBV5-1 and TRBJ1-2, is KAGVTQTPRYLIKTRGQQVTLSCSPISGHRSVSWYQQTPGQGLQFLFEYFSETQRNKGNFPGRFSGRQFSNSRSEMNVSTLELGDSALYLCASSSNSRDRDNYGYTFGSGTRLTVV.

The CDR3: CASALGPGHREQYF. The CDR3 DNA is TGCGCCAGCGCCTTAGGCCCAGGTCATCGAGAGCAGTACTTC. This chain links TRBV4-1 with TRBJ2-7; no reliable D call. V lost 8 bases to trimming and J lost 7 bases, with 21 bases between them. The CDR3 is made up of 14 amino acids. Germline-derived CDR1 and CDR2 are MGHRA and YSYEKL.

The chain uses TRBV11-1 and TRBJ2-3, with 11 bases lining up with TRBD2. Germline V CDR1 and CDR2: SGHAT, FQDESV (reference sequence). The CDR3 length is 19 residues. Trimming removed 0 bases from V and 1 base from J; junction bases left unmatched: 9. CDR3 sequence (DNA): TGTGCCAGCAGCTTAGCGACGGGGCTAGCGGGGGGCGGCACAGATACGCAGTATTTT. Amino acids: CASSLATGLAGGGTDTQYF.

V is TRBV7-9 and J is TRBJ1-3, with D perhaps TRBD1 (6 bases). The CDR3 spans 14 residues. Trimming shortened V by 6 bases and J by 4 bases, and 13 bases separated the two germline ends. CDR1 and CDR2 (germline): SEHNR, FQNEAQ (reference sequence). The CDR3: CASSQQGSGNTIYF. Here the CDR3 DNA reads TGTGCCAGCAGTCAACAGGGATCCGGAAACACCATATATTTT.

The chain recombines TRBV5-6 with TRBJ2-1, with 11 positions matching TRBD1. Germline V gene lookup returns CDR1 SGHDT and CDR2 YYEEEE. With V trimmed by 0 bases and J by 8 bases, 4 bases remained unmatched. The CDR3 is made up of 15 amino acids. CDR3 loop: CASSLEWTGGDEQFF. Written as DNA, the CDR3 is TGTGCCAGCAGCTTGGAGTGGACAGGGGGCGATGAGCAGTTCTTC.

The V and J genes are TRBV2 and TRBJ2-2, with D perhaps matching TRBD1 or TRBD2 (5 bases each). From germline, CDR1 is SNHLY and CDR2 FYNNEI. Trimming left V 10 bases short and J 4 bases short, with 16 bases between. The CDR3 is 14 residues long. Here the CDR3 DNA reads TGTGCCATAGCAAAGGGGACGACCACCGGGGAGCTGTTTTTT. Its protein product is CAIAKGTTTGELFF.

The rearrangement uses TRBV19 and TRBJ1-2; D is unclear. Germline values: CDR1 LNHDA, CDR2 SQIVND (reference sequence). This CDR3 contains 13 residues. V was cut by 7 bases and J by 4 bases, with 13 bases left in between. The CDR3, as DNA: TGTGCCAGTAAGGTGAAAGGCGGCTATGGCTACACCTTC. It encodes CASKVKGGYGYTF.

The chain couples TRBV4-1 to TRBJ2-2, with 8 bases fitting TRBD1. V trimming: 1 base; J trimming: 5 bases; junction bases outside the gene matches: 3. Germline loops: CDR1 MGHRA, CDR2 YSYEKL. This CDR3 spans 15 amino acids. CDR3 sequence: CASSQVTGVTGELFF. The CDR3 DNA reads as TGCGCCAGCAGCCAAGTGACAGGGGTGACCGGGGAGCTGTTTTTT.

The count of this clone is one. This rearrangement joins TRBV7-9 to TRBJ1-1, with D possibly matching TRBD1 (5 bases). With 5 bases removed from V and 0 bases from J, the gap between germline ends came to 16 bases. The CDR3 has 16 residues. Germline CDR1 reads SEHNR; CDR2 reads FQNEAQ (reference sequence). The CDR3 sequence: CASSPTRGEMNTEAFF. CDR3 DNA: TGTGCCAGCAGCCCTACCCGGGGGGAGATGAACACTGAAGCTTTCTTT.

The V call is TRBV7-9, the J call TRBJ1-1; D not resolved. The CDR3 runs to 14 residues. Germline V gives CDR1 SEHNR, CDR2 FQNEAQ (reference sequence). Trimming removed 1 base from V and 0 bases from J, with 6 bases in between. The CDR3 sequence: CASSLGVMNTEAFF. The DNA for the CDR3 is TGTGCCAGCAGCTTAGGAGTCATGAACACTGAAGCTTTCTTT.

The chain has TRBV27 and TRBJ2-1, with 12 bases fitting TRBD2. The germline CDR1 and CDR2 sequences are MNHEY and SMNVEV (reference sequence). The trim removed 8 bases at V and 4 bases at J, leaving 6 bases unmatched. The CDR3 is 15 amino acids. The CDR3 sequence is CASGSGTSGYNEQFF. The CDR3 DNA follows: TGTGCCAGCGGATCCGGGACTAGCGGGTACAATGAGCAGTTCTTC.

The chain has TRBV6-5 and TRBJ1-2, with D tentatively TRBD1 (5 bases). Germline V gene data show CDR1 as MNHEY and CDR2 as SVGAGI. This CDR3 contains 16 residues. Trimming cost V 4 bases and J 3 bases, with 18 bases left between them. For the CDR3, the DNA is TGTGCCAGCAGTTCAGCAAAGGGGTTCGTTTACTATGGCTACACCTTC. This codes for CASSSAKGFVYYGYTF.

The chain links TRBV30 to TRBJ1-1; D possibly corresponds to TRBD1 (6 bases). CDR1 is GTSNPN, CDR2 SVGIG, per germline (reference sequence). Trimming left V 0 bases short and J 6 bases short, with 11 bases between. The CDR3 sequence is 13 residues long. The CDR3 DNA reads as TGTGCCTGGAGTGTATTTGGGGGCTCTGAAGCTTTCTTT. Translated, it gives CAWSVFGGSEAFF.

This rearrangement joins TRBV5-1 to TRBJ1-3, with D possibly matching TRBD1 (5 bases). Looked up from germline, CDR1 is SGHRS and CDR2 is YFSETQ. The CDR3 has 17 amino acids. V gave up 2 bases and J gave up 0 bases, with 15 bases separating them. The DNA for the CDR3 is TGCGCCAGCAGCTTAACCGGGACGGATGTCTCTGGAAACACCATATATTTT. Encoded protein: CASSLTGTDVSGNTIYF.

This chain links TRBV6-1 with TRBJ1-1; D is unresolved. In germline, CDR1 is MNHNS, CDR2 SASEGT. Trimming cost V 1 base and J 2 bases, with 2 bases left between them. The CDR3 is made up of 12 amino acids. CDR3 sequence reads: CASSEENTEAFF. As DNA, the CDR3 is TGTGCCAGCAGTGAAGAAAACACTGAAGCTTTCTTT.